This T cell receptor beta chain stems from a study of vaccination and CD4 T cells after COVID-19. The overall study: Typically, post-vaccine samples were obtained a median approximately 72 days after dose two, within a range of 14 to 241. Overlapping SARS-CoV-2, HCoV-NL63, HCoV-OC43 and HCoV-229E spike peptides stimulated the cells. Whole-study findings and limits: Only post-vaccination samples contained a median about 86% of the reactive clones in convalescent patients.

As for this clonotype: Its cognate antigen is unknown.

Germline values: CDR1 SNHLY, CDR2 FYNNEI. V lost 3 bases and J lost 1; bases outside the gene matches: 2. This CDR3 comprises 14 residues. Regarding treatment: approximately 10-day PBMC culture with coronavirus spike peptide pools or control peptides (ViraFEST assay). Cultured CD4+ T cell DNA was sequenced using the Oncomine TCR Beta short-read assay. MiXCR, applied by TCRdb to the PCR reads, yields one record per CDR3 protein. In the table there are some 8,400 distinct CDR3 sequences, about 31% of which are singletons. The sequence came from a human donor with COVID-19. The rearrangement joins TRBV2 to TRBJ2-5, with TRBD2 matching over 7 bases. The sample taken for sequencing was cultured CD4+ T cells from blood. Here the CDR3 DNA reads TGTGCCAGCAGTGACGGGGGGACCCAAGAGACCCAGTACTTC. Translation gives CASSDGGTQETQYF.